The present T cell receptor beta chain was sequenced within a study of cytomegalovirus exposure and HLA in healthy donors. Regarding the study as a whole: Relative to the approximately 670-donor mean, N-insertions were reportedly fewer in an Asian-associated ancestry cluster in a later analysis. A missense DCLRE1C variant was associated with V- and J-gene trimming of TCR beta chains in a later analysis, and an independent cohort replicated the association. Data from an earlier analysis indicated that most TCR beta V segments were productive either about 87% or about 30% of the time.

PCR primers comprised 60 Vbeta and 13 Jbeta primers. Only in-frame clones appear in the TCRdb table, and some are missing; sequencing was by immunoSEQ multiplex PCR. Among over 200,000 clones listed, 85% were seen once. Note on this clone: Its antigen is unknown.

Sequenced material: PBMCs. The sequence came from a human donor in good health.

Here the CDR3 DNA reads TGTGCCAGCAGCCACCGATTGAGACAGTCTAGCAATCAGCCCCAGCATTTT. As protein: CASSHRLRQSSNQPQHF. The chain couples TRBV5-4 to TRBJ1-5, with D possibly being TRBD1 (5 bases). CDR3 length equals 17 residues. Germline V gives CDR1 SGHNT, CDR2 YYREEE (reference sequence). V was pared by 4 bases and J by 0 bases, with 17 bases between. The full variable domain, rest sourced from reference TRBV5-4 and TRBJ1-5, is ETGVTQSPTHLIKTRGQQVTLRCSSQSGHNTVSWYQQALGQGPQFIFQYYREEENGRGNFPPRFSGLQFPNYSSELNVNALELDDSALYLCASSHRLRQSSNQPQHFGDGTRLSIL.